The 9 T cell receptor beta chains in this list originate from one sample, sequenced in a study of T cells in Graves' hyperthyroidism and ophthalmopathy. Amplified regions were TCR beta CDR3 sequences from RNA transcripts. Primed by the HTBI set, a first-round RT-PCR was run on the TCR CDR3. TCRdb used MiXCR to reprocess the multiplex PCR reads, holding one entry per CDR3 protein. The sample holds approximately 210,000 distinct CDR3 sequences, roughly 15% seen once. Sequenced sample: blood. These receptor sequences come from a middle-aged man with Graves' hyperthyroidism.

This clonotype appeared many times. V is TRBV20-1 and J is TRBJ1-1; D not resolved. The CDR3 extends over 12 amino acids. V shed 3 bases and J shed 1 base, with 6 bases lying between them. Germline loops: CDR1 DFQATT, CDR2 SNEGSKA (reference sequence). The DNA for the CDR3 is TGCAGTGCTAGGCCAGGGAACACTGAAGCTTTCTTT. It translates to CSARPGNTEAFF.

This clonotype has a count of ten or more. The rearrangement links TRBV11-1 to TRBJ2-2; 9 bases map to TRBD1. The V gene end was trimmed by 5 bases and the J gene end by 4 bases; junction bases not matched to a gene: 8. This CDR3 region has 16 residues. Germline V CDR1 and CDR2: SGHAT, FQDESV (reference sequence). CDR3 coding DNA: TGTGCCAGCAGCAGAGGGGACAGGGCGGGCACCGGGGAGCTGTTTTTT. It translates to CASSRGDRAGTGELFF.

This clonotype has a single count. The chain is built from TRBV20-1 and TRBJ2-7; D gene uncertain. From germline, CDR1 is DFQATT and CDR2 SNEGSKA (reference sequence). Trimming stripped 2 bases from V and 2 bases from J, with 10 bases between. The CDR3 has 13 residues. The chain's CDR3 is CSARNPRTYEQYF. CDR3 sequence (DNA): TGCAGTGCTAGAAATCCGCGGACCTACGAGCAGTACTTC.

This clonotype was recorded only once. V gene TRBV4-2 combines with J gene TRBJ2-1, with D perhaps matching TRBD2 (6 bases). V was trimmed by 9 bases and J by 2 bases, leaving 14 bases between them. Per germline, CDR1 LGHNA and CDR2 YNFKEQ. This CDR3 spans 14 amino acids. CDR3 DNA sequence: TGTGCCAGTACCGCGGGACCTCCCTACAATGAGCAGTTCTTC. It codes for CASTAGPPYNEQFF.

This clonotype was picked up many times. This sequence joins TRBV10-2 and TRBJ2-3; 9 bases are a match to TRBD2. The germline V gene encodes CDR1 WSHSY and CDR2 SAAADI. The CDR3 is 15 amino acids. V trimming: 6 bases; J trimming: 1 base; junction bases outside the gene matches: 5. In DNA, the CDR3 is TGCGCCAGCAGAGAGAGGACTAGCGGCACAGATACGCAGTATTTT. This gives the protein CASRERTSGTDTQYF.

This clonotype came up many times. The genes are TRBV29-1 and TRBJ2-2; no firm D call. Germline loops: CDR1 SQVTM, CDR2 ANQGSEA. V was shortened by 4 bases and J by 1 base, with 1 base between the two germline ends. This CDR3 has 11 residues. The DNA of the CDR3 is TGCAGCGTTGGGAACACCGGGGAGCTGTTTTTT. It yields the protein CSVGNTGELFF.

This clonotype was counted ten times or more. V and J are TRBV28 and TRBJ1-1; D unresolved. The CDR3 is made up of 12 amino acids. CDR1 MDHEN and CDR2 SYDVKM come from the germline V gene. Trimming cost V 2 bases and J 8 bases, with 9 bases left between them. CDR3 nucleotide sequence: TGTGCCAGCAGTTTAAGGCTAGGGGAAGCTTTCTTT. Protein product: CASSLRLGEAFF. The complete variable domain, with remaining parts taken from reference TRBV28 and TRBJ1-1, reads DVKVTQSSRYLVKRTGEKVFLECVQDMDHENMFWYRQDPGLGLRLIYFSYDVKMKEKGDIPEGYSVSREKKERFSLILESASTNQTSMYLCASSLRLGEAFFGQGTRLTVV.

This clonotype came up many times. The rearrangement joins TRBV6-1 to TRBJ2-1; the match to TRBD2 covers 13 bases. The CDR3 spans 16 residues. The V segment lost 5 bases and the J segment 2 bases; nucleotides outside the gene matches: 3. Germline V CDR1 and CDR2: MNHNS, SASEGT. CDR3 DNA: TGTGCCAGCAGTCATACTAGCGGGAGGGCCTACAATGAGCAGTTCTTC. It is translated as CASSHTSGRAYNEQFF.

This clonotype was counted a few times. This chain uses TRBV6-1 with TRBJ2-3; 16 nucleotides match TRBD2. The length of the CDR3 is 17 residues. The germline V gene encodes CDR1 MNHNS and CDR2 SASEGT. Germline trimming cut 7 bases from V and 6 bases from J; bases unmatched to any gene: 10. The CDR3 coding sequence is TGTGCCAGCACTAAACCGGGACTAGCGGGAGGGAAGGATACGCAGTATTTT. Its translation: CASTKPGLAGGKDTQYF.